A single sample is the source of the 9 T cell receptor beta chains below, sequenced in a study of blood T cell repertoires in COVID-19. Here immunoSEQ multiplex PCR was the method, and the copy in TCRdb shows in-frame clones only, minus some. The sample lists some 40,000 clones, around 94% occurring once. The sample comprised peripheral blood. Receptors were obtained from a man aged 45-65 years with COVID-19, enrolled during active disease.

This chain joins TRBV9 and TRBJ2-7, with 10 bases lining up with TRBD1. Germline V gene sequence: CDR1 SGDLS, CDR2 YYNGEE. V trimming: 0 bases; J trimming: 5 bases; junction bases outside the gene matches: 11. The CDR3 length is 17 residues. CDR3 protein: CASSVGSLRDRGHEQYF. DNA for the CDR3: TGTGCCAGCAGCGTAGGGAGTTTAAGGGACAGGGGCCACGAGCAGTACTTC.

The chain joins TRBV27 to TRBJ2-5, with unresolved D. The V gene's germline CDR1 is MNHEY and CDR2 SMNVEV (reference sequence). With 7 bases removed from V and 2 bases from J, the gap between germline ends came to 5 bases. This CDR3 region has 11 residues. The CDR3 loop is CASKLQETQYF. The CDR3 DNA follows: TGTGCCAGCAAACTACAAGAGACCCAGTACTTC.

The chain employs TRBV4-2 and TRBJ2-5; 7 bases match TRBD1. The CDR3 runs to 15 residues. Germline assignment: CDR1 LGHNA and CDR2 YNFKEQ. With V trimmed by 0 bases and J by 6 bases, 7 bases remained unmatched. The CDR3 DNA follows: TGTGCCAGCAGCCAAGATAGGCGACAGGGACAGACCCAGTACTTC. The encoded protein is CASSQDRRQGQTQYF.

The genes are TRBV29-1 and TRBJ1-1; D remains unclear. CDR3 length: 13 amino acids. Deletions cut 1 base from V and 1 base from J, with 7 bases between. CDR1 is SQVTM, CDR2 ANQGSEA, per germline. As DNA, the CDR3 is TGCAGCGTTGAAGGGGCTACGAACACTGAAGCTTTCTTT. Translation: CSVEGATNTEAFF.

The sample holds a few counts of this clone. The chain combines TRBV11-3 with TRBJ1-4; a weak D match, TRBD1 (5 bases). The V and J ends lost 5 bases and 4 bases respectively, with 17 bases between them. CDR3 length: 16 amino acids. Germline V lookup: CDR1 SGHNT, CDR2 YENEEA. The CDR3 spells CASSPDKTEVNEKLFF. CDR3 nucleotides: TGTGCCAGCAGCCCAGATAAGACAGAAGTTAATGAAAAACTGTTTTTT. Full variable domain (remainder filled in from reference TRBV11-3 and TRBJ1-4): EAGVVQSPRYKIIEKKQPVAFWCNPISGHNTLYWYLQNLGQGPELLIRYENEEAVDDSQLPKDRFSAERLKGVDSTLKIQPAELGDSAVYLCASSPDKTEVNEKLFFGSGTQLSVL.

The chain joins TRBV2 to TRBJ1-1, with TRBD1 identical over 7 bases. The CDR3 runs 13 residues. From germline, CDR1 is SNHLY and CDR2 FYNNEI. V dropped 2 bases and J dropped 8; count of bases not matched to a gene: 5. This CDR3 is CASSELRGQEAFF. CDR3 coding DNA: TGTGCCAGCAGTGAATTACGGGGACAGGAAGCTTTCTTT.

This clone has a handful of counts. The chain combines TRBV5-6 with TRBJ1-1; TRBD1 might be the D (5 bases). CDR1 is SGHDT and CDR2 is YYEEEE in the germline V gene. CDR3 size: 14 residues. The V gene lost 2 bases and the J gene lost 0 bases, with 8 bases spanning the gap. CDR3 protein: CASSLRGMNTEAFF. The CDR3 bases are TGTGCCAGCAGCTTAAGGGGAATGAACACTGAAGCTTTCTTT. The whole variable domain, filled in from reference TRBV5-6 and TRBJ1-1, reads DAGVTQSPTHLIKTRGQQVTLRCSPKSGHDTVSWYQQALGQGPQFIFQYYEEEERQRGNFPDRFSGHQFPNYSSELNVNALLLGDSALYLCASSLRGMNTEAFFGQGTRLTVV.

This clone came up once. The chain joins TRBV30 to TRBJ1-1, with D perhaps matching TRBD1 (6 bases). The length of the CDR3 is 14 residues. In germline, CDR1 is GTSNPN, CDR2 SVGIG (reference sequence). The ends were cut back, 1 base at V and 3 bases at J, with 12 bases in the middle. The chain's CDR3 is CAWSGDKGHTEAFF. The CDR3 region has the DNA TGTGCCTGGAGTGGGGACAAGGGTCACACTGAAGCTTTCTTT.

This chain uses TRBV2 with TRBJ1-1; tentative D call: TRBD1 (5 bases). The germline V gene encodes CDR1 SNHLY and CDR2 FYNNEI. Trimming shortened V by 4 bases and J by 4 bases, and 10 bases separated the two germline ends. The CDR3 consists of 13 residues. CDR3 DNA sequence: TGTGCCAGCAGTGTGGAGGGACGCACTGAAGCTTTCTTT. Encoded protein: CASSVEGRTEAFF.